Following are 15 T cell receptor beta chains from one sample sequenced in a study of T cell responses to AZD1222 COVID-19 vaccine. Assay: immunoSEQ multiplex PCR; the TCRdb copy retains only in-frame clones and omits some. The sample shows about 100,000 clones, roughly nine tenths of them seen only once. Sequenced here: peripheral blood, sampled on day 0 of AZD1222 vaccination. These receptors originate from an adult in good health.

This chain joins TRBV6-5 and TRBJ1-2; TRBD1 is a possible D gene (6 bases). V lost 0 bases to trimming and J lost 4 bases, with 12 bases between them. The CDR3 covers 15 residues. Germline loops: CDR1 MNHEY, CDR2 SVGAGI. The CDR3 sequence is CASSYSRGGIYGYTF. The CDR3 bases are TGTGCCAGCAGTTACTCGAGGGGGGGGATCTATGGCTACACCTTC.

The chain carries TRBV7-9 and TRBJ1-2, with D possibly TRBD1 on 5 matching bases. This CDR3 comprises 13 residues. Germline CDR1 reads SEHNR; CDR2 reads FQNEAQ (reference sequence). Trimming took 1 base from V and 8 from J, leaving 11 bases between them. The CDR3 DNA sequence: TGTGCCAGCAGCTTAGAGGCAGACAGAGGCTACACCTTC. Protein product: CASSLEADRGYTF.

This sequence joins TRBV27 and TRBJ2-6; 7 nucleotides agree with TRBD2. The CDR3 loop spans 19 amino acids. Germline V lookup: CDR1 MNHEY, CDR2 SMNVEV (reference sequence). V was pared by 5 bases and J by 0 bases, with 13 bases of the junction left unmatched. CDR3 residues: CASSPTPGRTSSGANVLTF. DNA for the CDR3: TGTGCCAGCAGTCCCACCCCGGGACGGACTAGCTCTGGGGCCAACGTCCTGACTTTC.

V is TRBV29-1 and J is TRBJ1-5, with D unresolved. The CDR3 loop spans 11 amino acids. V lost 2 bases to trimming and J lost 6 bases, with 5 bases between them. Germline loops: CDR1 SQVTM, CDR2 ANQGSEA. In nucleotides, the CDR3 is TGCAGCGTTGAAAAAGGTCAGCCCCAGCATTTT. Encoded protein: CSVEKGQPQHF.

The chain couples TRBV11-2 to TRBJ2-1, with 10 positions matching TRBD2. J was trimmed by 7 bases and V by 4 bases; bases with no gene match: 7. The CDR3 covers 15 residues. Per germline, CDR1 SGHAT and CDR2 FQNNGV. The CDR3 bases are TGTGCCAGCAGCTGGGATAGCGGGAGGACTAATGAGCAGTTCTTC. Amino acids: CASSWDSGRTNEQFF. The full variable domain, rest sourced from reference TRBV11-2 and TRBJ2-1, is EAGVAQSPRYKIIEKRQSVAFWCNPISGHATLYWYQQILGQGPKLLIQFQNNGVVDDSQLPKDRFSAERLKGVDSTLKIQPAKLEDSAVYLCASSWDSGRTNEQFFGPGTRLTVL.

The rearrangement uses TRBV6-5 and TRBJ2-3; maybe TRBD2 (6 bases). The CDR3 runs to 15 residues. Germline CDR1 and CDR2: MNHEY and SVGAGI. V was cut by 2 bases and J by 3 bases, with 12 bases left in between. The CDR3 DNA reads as TGTGCCAGCAGTTACGGGGGGATTGGGACAGATACGCAGTATTTT. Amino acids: CASSYGGIGTDTQYF.

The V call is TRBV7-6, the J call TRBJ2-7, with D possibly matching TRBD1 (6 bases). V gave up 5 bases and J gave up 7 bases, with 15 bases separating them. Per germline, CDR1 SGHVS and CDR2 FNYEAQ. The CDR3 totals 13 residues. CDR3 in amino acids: CASSPNREVEQYF. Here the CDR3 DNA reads TGTGCCAGCAGCCCAAACAGGGAAGTAGAGCAGTACTTC.

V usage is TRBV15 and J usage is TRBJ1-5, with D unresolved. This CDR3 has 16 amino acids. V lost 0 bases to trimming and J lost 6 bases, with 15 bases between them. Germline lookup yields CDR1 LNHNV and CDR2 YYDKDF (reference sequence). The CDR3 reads CATSRDSQADGQPQHF. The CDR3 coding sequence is TGTGCCACCAGCAGAGATAGTCAGGCCGACGGTCAGCCCCAGCATTTT.

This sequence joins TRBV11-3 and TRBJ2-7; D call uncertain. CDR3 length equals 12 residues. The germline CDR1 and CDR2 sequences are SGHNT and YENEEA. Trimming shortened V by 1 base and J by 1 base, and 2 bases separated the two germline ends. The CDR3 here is CASSLVSYEQYF. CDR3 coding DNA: TGTGCCAGCAGCTTAGTATCCTACGAGCAGTACTTC.

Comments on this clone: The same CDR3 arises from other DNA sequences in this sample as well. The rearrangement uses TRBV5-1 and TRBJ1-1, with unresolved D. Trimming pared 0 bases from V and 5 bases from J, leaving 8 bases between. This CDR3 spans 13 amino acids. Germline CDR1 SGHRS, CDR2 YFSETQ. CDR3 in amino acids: CASSLGGGTEAFF. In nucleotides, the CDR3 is TGCGCCAGCAGCTTGGGTGGAGGGACTGAAGCTTTCTTT.

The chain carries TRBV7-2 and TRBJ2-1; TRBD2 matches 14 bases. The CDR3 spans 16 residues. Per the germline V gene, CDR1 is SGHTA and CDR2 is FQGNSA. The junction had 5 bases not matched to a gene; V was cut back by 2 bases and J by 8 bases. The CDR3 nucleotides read TGTGCCAGCAGCTTATGGGGACTAGCGGGGGTGGATGAGCAGTTCTTC. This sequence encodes CASSLWGLAGVDEQFF. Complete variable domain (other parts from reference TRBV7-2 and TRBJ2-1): GAGVSQSPSNKVTEKGKDVELRCDPISGHTALYWYRQSLGQGLEFLIYFQGNSAPDKSGLPSDRFSAERTGGSVSTLTIQRTQQEDSAVYLCASSLWGLAGVDEQFFGPGTRLTVL.

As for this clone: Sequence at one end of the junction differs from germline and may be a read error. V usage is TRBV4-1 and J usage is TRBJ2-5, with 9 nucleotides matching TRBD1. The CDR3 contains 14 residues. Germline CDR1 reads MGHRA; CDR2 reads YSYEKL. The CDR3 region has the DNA TGCGCCAGCAGCCAAGATACAGGGGGCCCAGGGAGACACTTC. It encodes CASSQDTGGPGRHF.

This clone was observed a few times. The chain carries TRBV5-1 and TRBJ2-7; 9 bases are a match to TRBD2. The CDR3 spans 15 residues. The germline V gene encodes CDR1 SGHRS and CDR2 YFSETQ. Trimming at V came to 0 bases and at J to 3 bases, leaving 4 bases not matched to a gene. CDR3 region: CASSLDGGRDYEQYF. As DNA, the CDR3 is TGCGCCAGCAGCTTGGATGGCGGGAGGGACTACGAGCAGTACTTC.

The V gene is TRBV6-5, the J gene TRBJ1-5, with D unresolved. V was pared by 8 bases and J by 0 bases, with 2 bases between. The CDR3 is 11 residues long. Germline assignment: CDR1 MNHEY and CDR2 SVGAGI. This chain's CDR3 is CASGSNQPQHF. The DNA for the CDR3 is TGTGCCAGCGGTAGCAATCAGCCCCAGCATTTT.

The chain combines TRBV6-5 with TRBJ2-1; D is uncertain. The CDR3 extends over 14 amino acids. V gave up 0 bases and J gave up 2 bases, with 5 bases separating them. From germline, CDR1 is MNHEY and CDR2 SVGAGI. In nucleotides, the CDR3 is TGTGCCAGCAGTTACTCGAAGACCTACAATGAGCAGTTCTTC. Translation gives CASSYSKTYNEQFF.